These 6 T cell receptor beta chains share one sample of origin, sequenced in a study of graft-versus-host responses after intestinal transplantation. No antigen has been assigned to these receptors. Sequenced by immunoSEQ multiplex PCR; TCRdb stores in-frame clones only, minus some. In the table there are more than 65,000 clones, 90% of which are singletons. The source was unstimulated CD8+ T cells sorted from spleen or lymph node cells, collected before intestinal transplant. All receptors come from a human donor who received an intestinal transplant.

The V gene is TRBV7-3, the J gene TRBJ2-1; TRBD2 matches at 15 bases. CDR1 is SGHTA and CDR2 is FQGTGA in the germline V gene. Trimming removed 5 bases from V and 13 bases from J; junction bases left unmatched: 6. This CDR3 comprises 14 residues. Written as DNA, the CDR3 is TGTGCCAGCAGCCCGGGACTAGCGGGGGGCCCTCAGTTCTTC. This codes for CASSPGLAGGPQFF.

This clone is a singleton in its sample. The chain combines TRBV29-1 with TRBJ2-5; TRBD2 matches 8 bases. TRBJ2-7 explains the end of the DNA better; the J call may be wrong. Germline-derived CDR1 and CDR2 are SQVTM and ANQGSEA. This CDR3 comprises 14 residues. The CDR3: CSVEGHGLANEQYF. CDR3 nucleotide sequence: TGCAGCGTTGAAGGGCACGGACTAGCCAACGAGCAGTACTTC.

Only one count was recorded for this clone. The V gene is TRBV9, the J gene TRBJ1-2, with D maybe TRBD1 (6 bases). Germline CDR1 reads SGDLS; CDR2 reads YYNGEE. The CDR3 is 14 amino acids. V shed 4 bases and J shed 3 bases, with 13 bases lying between them. In DNA, the CDR3 is TGTGCCAGCAGCTCACAGGGTTCCTACTATGGCTACACCTTC. Translated, it gives CASSSQGSYYGYTF.

The CDR3 coding sequence is TGCAGCGCCCCGGGACAGAGCGGAGAGACCCAGTACTTC. Translation gives CSAPGQSGETQYF. The rearrangement uses TRBV29-1 and TRBJ2-5; 7 bases map to TRBD1. Germline-derived CDR1 and CDR2 are SQVTM and ANQGSEA. The ends lost 7 bases at V and 4 bases at J; junction bases unmatched: 9. The CDR3 consists of 13 residues.

The V call is TRBV27, the J call TRBJ2-7; no reliable D call. Trimming pared 5 bases from V and 2 bases from J, leaving 10 bases between. This CDR3 spans 13 amino acids. Germline V gene sequence: CDR1 MNHEY, CDR2 SMNVEV (reference sequence). This CDR3 is CASSVGSPYEQYF. The CDR3, as DNA: TGTGCCAGCAGTGTAGGTAGCCCCTACGAGCAGTACTTC.

Only one count was recorded for this clone. The chain joins TRBV9 to TRBJ2-1, with D perhaps TRBD2 (5 bases). The CDR3 is made up of 16 amino acids. Trimming pared 0 bases from V and 4 bases from J, leaving 14 bases between. Germline values: CDR1 SGDLS, CDR2 YYNGEE. The CDR3 DNA sequence: TGTGCCAGCAGCGTAGCGGGCTACGGGGAGTACAATGAGCAGTTCTTC. Translated: CASSVAGYGEYNEQFF.